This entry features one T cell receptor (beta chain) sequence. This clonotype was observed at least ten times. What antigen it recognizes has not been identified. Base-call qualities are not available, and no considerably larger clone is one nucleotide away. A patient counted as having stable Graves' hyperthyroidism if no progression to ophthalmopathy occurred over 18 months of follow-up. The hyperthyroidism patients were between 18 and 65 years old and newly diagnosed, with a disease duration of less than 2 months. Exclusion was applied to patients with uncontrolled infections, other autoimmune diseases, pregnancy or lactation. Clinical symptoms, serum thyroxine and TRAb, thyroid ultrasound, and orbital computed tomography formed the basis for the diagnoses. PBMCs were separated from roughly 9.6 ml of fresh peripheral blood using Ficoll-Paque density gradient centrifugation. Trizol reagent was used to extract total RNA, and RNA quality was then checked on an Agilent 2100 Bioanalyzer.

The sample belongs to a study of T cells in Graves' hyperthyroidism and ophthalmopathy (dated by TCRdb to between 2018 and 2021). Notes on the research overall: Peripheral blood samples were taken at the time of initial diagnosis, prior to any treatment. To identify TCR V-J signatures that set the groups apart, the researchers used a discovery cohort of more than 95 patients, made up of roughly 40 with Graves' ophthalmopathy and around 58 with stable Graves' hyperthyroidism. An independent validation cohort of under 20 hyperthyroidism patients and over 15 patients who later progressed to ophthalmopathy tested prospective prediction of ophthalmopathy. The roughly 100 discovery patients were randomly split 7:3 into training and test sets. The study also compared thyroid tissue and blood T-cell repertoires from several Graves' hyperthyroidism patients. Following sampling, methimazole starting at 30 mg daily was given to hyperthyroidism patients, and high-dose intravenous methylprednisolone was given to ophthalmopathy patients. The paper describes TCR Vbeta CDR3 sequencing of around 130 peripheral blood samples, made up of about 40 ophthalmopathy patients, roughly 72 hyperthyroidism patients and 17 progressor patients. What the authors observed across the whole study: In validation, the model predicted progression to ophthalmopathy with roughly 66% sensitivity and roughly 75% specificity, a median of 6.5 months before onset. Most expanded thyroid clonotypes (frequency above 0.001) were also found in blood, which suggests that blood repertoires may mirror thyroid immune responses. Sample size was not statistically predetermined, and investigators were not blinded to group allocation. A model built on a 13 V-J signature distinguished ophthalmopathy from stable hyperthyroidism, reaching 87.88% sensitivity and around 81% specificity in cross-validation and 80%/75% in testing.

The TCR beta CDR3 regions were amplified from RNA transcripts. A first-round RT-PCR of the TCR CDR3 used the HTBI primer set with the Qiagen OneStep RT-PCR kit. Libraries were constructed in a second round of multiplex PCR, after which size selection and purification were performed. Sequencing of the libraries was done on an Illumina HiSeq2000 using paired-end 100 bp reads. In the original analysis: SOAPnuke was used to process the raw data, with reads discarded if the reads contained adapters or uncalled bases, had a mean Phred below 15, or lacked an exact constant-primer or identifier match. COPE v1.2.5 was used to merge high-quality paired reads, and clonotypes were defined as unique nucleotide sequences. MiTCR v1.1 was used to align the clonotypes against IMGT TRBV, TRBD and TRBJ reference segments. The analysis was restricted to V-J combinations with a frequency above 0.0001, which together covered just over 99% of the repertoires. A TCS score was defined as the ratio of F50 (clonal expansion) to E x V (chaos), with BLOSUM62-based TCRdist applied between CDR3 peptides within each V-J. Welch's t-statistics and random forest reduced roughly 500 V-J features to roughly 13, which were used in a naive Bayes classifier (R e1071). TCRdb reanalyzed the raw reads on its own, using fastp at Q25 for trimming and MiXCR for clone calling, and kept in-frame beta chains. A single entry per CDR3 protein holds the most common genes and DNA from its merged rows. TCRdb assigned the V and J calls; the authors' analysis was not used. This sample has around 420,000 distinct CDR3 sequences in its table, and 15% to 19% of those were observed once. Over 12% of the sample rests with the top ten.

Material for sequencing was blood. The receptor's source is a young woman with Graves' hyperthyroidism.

CDR3 protein: CATSKGLAGPIYEQYF. The DNA is as follows: TGTGCCACCAGCAAAGGACTAGCGGGCCCGATCTACGAGCAGTACTTC. In this chain, TRBV15 is recombined with TRBJ2-7; TRBD2 matches 11 bases in the middle. CDR1 LNHNV and CDR2 YYDKDF were looked up in the germline V gene (reference sequence). From its cysteine to its phenylalanine, the CDR3 spans 16 amino acids. Only the CDR3 portion is preserved as DNA: 48 bases, with reading frame beginning at the first base. V and J are trimmed by 4 bases and 3 bases, and the gene matches miss 8 bases of the junction.